These T cell receptor beta chains were read from a single sample in a study of T-cell reconstitution after alpha-beta-depleted transplantation in children. MiXCR was run by TCRdb on the PCR reads, yielding one entry per CDR3 protein. Among about 76,000 distinct CDR3 sequences listed, 13% to 15% were seen once. The sequencing used PBMCs, mostly from graft donor cells, collected 180 days after TCRalphabeta/CD19-depleted stem cell transplant. These TCRs come from a male patient between 2 and 10 years old who had a stem cell transplant for acute lymphoblastic leukemia, so the T cells may come from the graft donor. Each CDR3 is given with its conserved first and last residue. A D gene is named only where the DNA matches it firmly. The size entry is marked missing in some rows and otherwise reads once, few, many or a size class.

many	TRBV7-9	TRBJ1-1	-	13	TGTGCCAGCAGCTTAGAAGTGAACACTGAAGCTTTCTTT	CASSLEVNTEAFF
few	TRBV21-1	TRBJ2-4	-	16	TGTGCCAGCCGAGGGGAGGGGGCGAGGGCCAAAAACATTCAGTACTTC	CASRGEGARAKNIQYF
-	TRBV11-2	TRBJ2-6	-	17	TGTGCCAGCAGGGCCCCGGGGAAGCGCTCTGGGGCCAACGTCCTGACTTTC	CASRAPGKRSGANVLTF
few	TRBV7-2	TRBJ2-5	-	13	TGTGCCAGCAGCTTAGTAGAGAGAGGGGCCCTGTACTTC	CASSLVERGALYF
few	TRBV5-1	TRBJ1-2	-	16	TGCGCCAGCAGCTTGGTTTCCCTGACAGGCCTCTATGGCTACACCTTC	CASSLVSLTGLYGYTF
few	TRBV28	TRBJ2-1	-	15	TGTGCCAGCAGTTTTCAGGGGAGCTCCTACAATGAGCAGTTCTTC	CASSFQGSSYNEQFF
few	TRBV5-1	TRBJ2-1	TRBD2	14	TGCGCCAGCAGCTCTCTTAGCGGGCACAATGAGCAGTTCTTC	CASSSLSGHNEQFF
few	TRBV6-1	TRBJ2-3	-	16	TGTGCCAGCAGTGAAGCGGGACCCCGGGCCACAGATACGCAGTATTTT	CASSEAGPRATDTQYF
many	TRBV15	TRBJ2-1	-	15	TGTGCCACCAGCAGAGATGGGCGGAGGACCCATGAGCAGTTCTTC	CATSRDGRRTHEQFF
many	TRBV18	TRBJ2-7	TRBD1	14	TGTGCCAGCTCACCCGGGACAGGACAATACGGGCAGTACTTC	CASSPGTGQYGQYF
many	TRBV12-3/TRBV12-4	TRBJ1-1	-	14	TGTGCCAGCAGTTTACAGGTTTTTGGCACTGAAGCTTTCTTT	CASSLQVFGTEAFF
-	TRBV20-1	TRBJ2-5	TRBD2	15	TGCAGTGCCACTGCCCTGGGACTAGCGGGAGAGACCCAGTACTTC	CSATALGLAGETQYF
few	TRBV29-1	TRBJ2-7	-	11	TGCAGCGTTGAAGGGGGACCTGAGCAGTACTTC	CSVEGGPEQYF
-	TRBV20-1	TRBJ2-2	-	13	TGCAGTGCTCGACAGACAAACACCGGGGAGCTGTTTTTT	CSARQTNTGELFF
few	TRBV5-1	TRBJ2-3	TRBD1	14	TGCGCCAGTCAACAGGGGGCCAGCACAGATACGCAGTATTTT	CASQQGASTDTQYF
-	TRBV9	TRBJ2-3	TRBD2	17	TGTGCCAGCAGCGTAGGATGGGCTAGCGGGAGCGCAGATACGCAGTATTTT	CASSVGWASGSADTQYF
many	TRBV28	TRBJ2-7	-	13	TGTGCCAGCAGTTTGGGCAGAGCCTACGAGCAGTACTTC	CASSLGRAYEQYF
-	TRBV7-2	TRBJ1-4	-	14	TGTGCCAGCAGCTCTTTTGCAACTACTGAAAAACTGTTTTTT	CASSSFATTEKLFF
many	TRBV3-1	TRBJ2-3	-	13	TGTGCCAGCGGACAGACGAGCACAGATACGCAGTATTTT	CASGQTSTDTQYF
few	TRBV5-1	TRBJ2-7	-	15	TGCGCCAGCAGCTTGGCCCAGGGCTTTTTCTACGAGCAGTACTTC	CASSLAQGFFYEQYF